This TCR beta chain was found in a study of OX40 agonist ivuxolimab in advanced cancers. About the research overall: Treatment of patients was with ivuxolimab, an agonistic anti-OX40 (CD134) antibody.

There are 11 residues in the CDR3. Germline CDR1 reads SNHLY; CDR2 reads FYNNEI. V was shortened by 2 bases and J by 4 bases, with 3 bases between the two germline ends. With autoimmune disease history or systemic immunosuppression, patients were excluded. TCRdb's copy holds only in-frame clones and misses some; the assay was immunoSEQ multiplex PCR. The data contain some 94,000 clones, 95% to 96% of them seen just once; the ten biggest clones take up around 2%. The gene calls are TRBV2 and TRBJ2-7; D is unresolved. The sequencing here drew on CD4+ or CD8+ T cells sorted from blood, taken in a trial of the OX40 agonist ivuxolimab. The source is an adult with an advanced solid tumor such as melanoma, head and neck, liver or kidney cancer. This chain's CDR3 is CASSEPYEQYF. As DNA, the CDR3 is TGTGCCAGCAGTGAACCATACGAGCAGTACTTC.